This T cell receptor (beta chain) appears in the sequencing data of a study of blood T cells in healthy people across ages. Collection of 9.5 to 10 milliliters of peripheral blood was performed for each donor. For the second PCR, which ran for roughly 7 to 11 cycles, a sample-barcoded 5' primer and a J-beta primer mix were used. Unique molecular identifiers of 12 random nucleotides labeled each cDNA. TCRdb reprocessed the 5' RACE reads with MiXCR, giving one entry per CDR3 protein. The top ten clones hold around a fifth of a sample with about a million distinct CDR3 sequences, roughly 51% of them seen once. Deletions cut 3 bases from V and 5 bases from J, with 9 bases between. The CDR3 covers 13 residues. Study-wide results and caveats: Per million T cells, TCR beta diversity dropped about linearly as age rose. TCR beta diversity tracked closely with naive T cell percentage.

A few counts support this clonotype. What it recognizes is unknown. The sample consisted of blood. The origin of this receptor is a woman aged 60-70 years in good health. The V and J genes are TRBV12-3 or TRBV12-4 and TRBJ2-3, with a possible D match to TRBD2 (6 bases). CDR3 DNA sequence: TGTGCCAGCAGTTTCGGCGGGGAAGATACGCAGTATTTT. Translating gives CASSFGGEDTQYF.